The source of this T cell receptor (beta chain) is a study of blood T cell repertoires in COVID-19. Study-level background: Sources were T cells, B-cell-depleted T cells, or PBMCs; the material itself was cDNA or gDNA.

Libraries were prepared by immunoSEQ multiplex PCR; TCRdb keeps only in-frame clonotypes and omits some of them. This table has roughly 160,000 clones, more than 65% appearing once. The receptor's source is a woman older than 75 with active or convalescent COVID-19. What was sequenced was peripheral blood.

CDR3 protein: CAGRTGAEYNEQFF. The CDR3 DNA is TGTGCCGGGCGGACAGGGGCCGAGTACAATGAGCAGTTCTTC. This chain connects TRBV7-5 to TRBJ2-1; the D call TRBD1 from the table was never checked on the DNA. TRBV7-5 is a known pseudogene. CDR3 length equals 14 residues.